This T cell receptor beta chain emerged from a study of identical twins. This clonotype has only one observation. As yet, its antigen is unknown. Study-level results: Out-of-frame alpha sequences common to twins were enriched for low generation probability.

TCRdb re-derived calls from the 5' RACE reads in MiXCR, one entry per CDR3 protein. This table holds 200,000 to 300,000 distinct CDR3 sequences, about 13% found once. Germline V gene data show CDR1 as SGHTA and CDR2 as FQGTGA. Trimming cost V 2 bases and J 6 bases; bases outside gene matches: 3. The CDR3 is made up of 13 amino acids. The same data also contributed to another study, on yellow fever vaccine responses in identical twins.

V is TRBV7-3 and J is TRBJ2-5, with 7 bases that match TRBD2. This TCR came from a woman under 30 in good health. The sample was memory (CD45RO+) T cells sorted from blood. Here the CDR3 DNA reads TGTGCCAGCAGCTTACTAGCGGAACAGACCCAGTACTTC. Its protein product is CASSLLAEQTQYF.